This T cell receptor (beta chain) is drawn from a study of cytomegalovirus exposure and HLA in healthy donors (dated by TCRdb to the late 2010s). General notes on the study: In an earlier analysis of some 550 of the donors, around 300 Gb of sequence data and 95 million to 130 million unique TCR beta sequences from 150 million to 200 million T cells were reported. Donor age, sex, ethnicity and CMV serostatus were collected together with the repertoire data. Typing coverage varied by locus: about 620-630 donors for A, B, C, DRB1 and DQB1; more than 500 for DQA1; more than 600 for DPA1; roughly 450 for DPB1. All discovery cohort repertoires had been generated on a single sequencing platform. High-throughput TCR immunosequencing, statistical association of individual TCRs with disease status, and machine learning were combined to predict cytomegalovirus infection status. HLA typing covered class I and class II loci at four-digit resolution. An early release covering more than 500 HLA-typed donors comprised about 310 gigabases of sequencing data and 85 million or so unique TCR sequences. Four to six DR-DQ haplotypes were handled as single units for association and clustering, since linkage in the cohort was strong. Rather than drawing on any new phenotypic data, the later analysis identified candidate immune exposures from TCR beta sequences and the way those sequences occurred across donors. To study patterns of TCR occurrence, a later analysis re-analyzed previously published TCR beta repertoires from 600 to 750 donors and added high-resolution HLA genotyping. A later genetic analysis took genome-wide SNP genotypes for 398 of the 666 donors and used that subset as a discovery cohort. The study aimed to test whether signatures of past pathogen exposure could be identified by cataloging public T cell receptors. Among 398 genotyped donors of the cohort, an average of roughly 240,000 unique TCR beta nucleotide sequences were sequenced per donor, roughly 18% of them non-productive. In addition to the first cohort of 666 subjects, a separate validation cohort of approximately 120 different subjects was used. In an earlier analysis of a few hundred of the donors, high-throughput TCR beta sequencing was used to judge whether each TCR beta V gene segment behaved as functional or pseudogenic. Of the roughly 420 genotyped donors, approximately 80% were placed in the genetic ancestry cluster associated with self-reported Caucasian donors. The T cell repertoires of around 670 subjects were profiled by immunosequencing and related to cytomegalovirus serostatus. Results the study describes overall, beyond this receptor: A group of highly shared sequence variants was considered likely to be a technical artifact of the sequencing pipeline. While some public TCRs were present in many individuals, most TCR sequences turned up only very rarely across donors. Compared with the 666-donor mean, donors in an Asian-associated ancestry cluster had fewer N-insertions in productive TCRs, according to a later genetic analysis. A later analysis found that most CMV-associated TCR beta chains appeared HLA-restricted, with HLA associations seemingly driven largely by CMV exposure. In this cohort, only TCR beta chains were sequenced, and detectable features were limited by the absence of alpha or paired-chain data. A further reported finding was that TCR beta sequences accurately predicted the HLA-A and HLA-B alleles for most subjects in the first cohort. A later analysis found that HLA-associated TCR beta chains were more clonally expanded and had lower generation probabilities than equally common non-associated chains. It was suggested by the authors that the approach could potentially be generalized to other disease states and immunological phenotypes. A later analysis reported that several top co-occurrence clusters appeared linked to parvovirus B19, influenza, CMV and Epstein-Barr virus. The study gave a list of 150 to 200 TCR beta chains associated with cytomegalovirus. Strong co-occurrence of HLA alleles, especially DR and DQ, made assigning TCR associations to individual alleles difficult. Sequencing depth was assumed to be roughly uniform across donors in the presence/absence analyses, though that assumption may not hold. In both the original and validation cohorts, the classifier was reported to diagnose cytomegalovirus status with high specificity and sensitivity. In an earlier analysis of some 640 of the donors, most TCR beta V segments were observed in productive rearrangements about 87% or about 30% of the time, broadly matching IMGT annotations. Linkage disequilibrium might explain the correlated functional status among segregating V segments, but an unknown experimental factor could not be ruled out. Because HLA typing was missing for some donors at each locus, association tests included only the typed subset. The earlier analysis of some 540 of the donors excluded some 15 rarely observed V segments, including chromosome 9 orphons, because counts were too low. Three of the identified cytomegalovirus-associated TCR beta chains were confirmed in vitro to be specific for cytomegalovirus antigens. Some IMGT-functional V segments, including TRBV6-2 and TRBV6-3, could not be told apart with the 87-base-pair reads, so those segments were excluded. According to a later analysis, TCR association rates differed among HLA loci, with DRB1 alleles showing the most associated TCRs and HLA-C alleles showing the fewest. In a later genetic analysis, a missense DCLRE1C variant was associated with V-gene and J-gene trimming of TCR beta chains, and the association was replicated in an independent cohort. At a false discovery rate of 0.05, a later analysis linked 16,951 TCR beta sequences to specific HLA alleles. CMV serostatus was the only immune exposure information available for the cohort.

The cohort comprised 670 or so healthy bone marrow donors. At the time of sampling, every cohort member was nominally healthy, though immune exposures that went unrecorded were likely present. The donor tested CMV seronegative and was one of the 352 seronegative cohort members. Every donor gave a peripheral blood sample, and the peripheral blood mononuclear cells from that sample were used for TCR beta sequencing. Genomic DNA extraction from the blood cell samples was performed with the Qiagen DNeasy Blood Extraction Kit. Ends trimmed: V by 3 bases, J by 3 bases; bases unmatched to a gene: 6. The germline V gene encodes CDR1 SNHLY and CDR2 FYNNEI. From the cysteine through the phenylalanine, the CDR3 covers 15 amino acids. Only CDR3 DNA remains: 45 bases, in frame from the first base. Points on this clone: Its antigen is still unknown. The record has no base qualities; no much larger clone is one base away.

Library prep was done by the immunoSEQ multiplex PCR assay. A mixture of 60 forward primers for TCR Vbeta segments and 13 reverse primers for TCR Jbeta segments was used in the multiplex PCR. The CDR3 region of rearranged TCR beta genes was amplified from genomic DNA with a multiplex PCR assay. The amplified TCR beta libraries were sequenced on the Illumina HiSeq System as 87-base-pair reads. On the authors' methods: A later analysis counted some 74 million unique TCR beta chains across the 666 repertoires, and 10 million to 12 million of these chains were shared by at least two donors. Raw reads were error-corrected and collapsed into unique sequences by a nearest-neighbor algorithm in which closely related sequences were merged to remove PCR and sequencing errors. CDR3 sequences were aligned to IMGT reference sequences to assign V, D and J gene segments. For a sequence to be retained, at least a six-nucleotide match to both a V gene segment and a J gene segment was required. Rearrangements were called productive when the CDR3 lacked stop codons and stayed in frame with V and J; all others were non-productive. Following IMGT convention, CDR3 was defined as the stretch from the second conserved V-encoded cysteine to the conserved J-encoded phenylalanine. The earlier analysis of about 640 of the donors excluded any sequence lacking an unambiguous match to a single V gene segment. An earlier analysis of a few hundred of the donors classified V segments as functional when productive rearrangements were above 56.7% and as segregating when the standard deviation between donors was above 5%. A statistical classification framework was built for diagnosing cytomegalovirus status from the catalog of TCR beta chain sequences. A later analysis assigned V and J genes by comparing TCR nucleotide sequences with IMGT/GENE-DB human TR gene sequences. The TCRdist pipeline was used in a later analysis to assign CDR3 sequences and most-parsimonious VDJ recombination scenarios. In a later analysis, each TCR beta chain was defined by its CDR3 amino acid sequence together with its V-gene family, and reads lacking a unique V-gene family were excluded. In a later analysis, approximately 640 highly shared, low-generation-probability nucleotide sequences were removed to address suspected cross-contamination and a sequencing artifact. In a later analysis, a clonal expansion index was calculated for each public chain from normalized within-repertoire ranks of inferred template counts. In a later analysis, generation probabilities were computed with a VDJ recombination model fitted to out-of-frame rearrangements, and the resulting probabilities were checked against IGoR. In a later analysis, TCR-TCR, TCR-HLA and TCR-CMV co-occurrence was scored with hypergeometric tests, and a repertoire-size bias correction was applied to TCR pairs. False discovery rates were estimated in a later analysis by permuting HLA or CMV assignments 20 times. In a later analysis, co-occurring TCRs were grouped using DBSCAN, and TCRdist sequence similarity was added for clustering within HLA-allele-positive subsets. Co-occurrence clustering excluded repertoires with fewer than 30,000 or more than 120,000 public chains, plus five with anomalous nucleotide sharing. In its TCRdb copy, this immuneACCESS table keeps in-frame sequences only and misses some clones. Where compared with another copy, unresolved V genes explain less than half of these, and the others have no known cause. V and J calls and clone size come straight from that table; D and trimming were deduced from the DNA. The table for this sample lists about 200,000 clones; roughly three quarters of them were counted only once. Approximately 1.5% of the sample goes to the ten largest clones.

The sequence came from a man in his fifties in good health and CMV-seronegative. Input material: PBMCs. The chain couples TRBV2 to TRBJ2-7; TRBD1 agrees with 9 junctional bases. This receptor has the CDR3 CASSDRGQGDYEQYF. The DNA is TGTGCCAGCAGTGATAGGGGACAGGGAGACTACGAGCAGTACTTC.